These 25 T cell receptor beta chains were all obtained from the same sample, sequenced in a study of CD8+ T cells in alopecia areata. The sample's treatment: oral pan-JAK inhibitor, 5-10 mg twice daily. Isolated RNA was reverse transcribed into cDNA used as the sequencing template. This table comes from immunoSEQ multiplex PCR, and its TCRdb copy is limited to in-frame clones, with some not included. The sample shows about 210,000 clones, roughly 64% of them seen only once. Material: CD4+ T cells sorted from blood, obtained at week 4, from a patient treated with tofacitinib. These receptors originate from a human donor with alopecia areata.

The rearrangement joins TRBV7-9 to TRBJ1-6; possible D gene TRBD1, 5 bases. This CDR3 region has 13 residues. Trimming took off 1 base at V and 8 bases at J, with 6 bases between the two ends. Germline V gene data show CDR1 as SEHNR and CDR2 as FQNEAQ (reference sequence). The CDR3 loop reads CASSLVGDSPLHF. As DNA, the CDR3 is TGTGCCAGCAGCTTAGTGGGGGATTCACCCCTCCACTTT. Complete variable domain (other parts from reference TRBV7-9 and TRBJ1-6): DTGVSQNPRHKITKRGQNVTFRCDPISEHNRLYWYRQTLGQGPEFLTYFQNEAQLEKSRLLSDRFSAERPKGSFSTLEIQRTEQGDSAMYLCASSLVGDSPLHFGNGTRLTVT.

The V and J genes are TRBV7-9 and TRBJ1-5; D is unclear. The CDR3 contains 13 residues. V was shortened by 5 bases and J by 5 bases, with 10 bases between the two germline ends. Germline V gene lookup returns CDR1 SEHNR and CDR2 FQNEAQ (reference sequence). CDR3 sequence (DNA): TGTGCCAGCAGCCAAACGGTGGATCAGCCCCAGCATTTT. This codes for CASSQTVDQPQHF.

The rearrangement joins TRBV19 to TRBJ2-5, with D uncertain. The length of the CDR3 is 15 residues. The V gene's germline CDR1 is LNHDA and CDR2 SQIVND (reference sequence). Trimming removed 5 bases at V and 3 bases at J, with 16 bases between. The CDR3 reads CASSGTLLPEETQYF. CDR3 nucleotides: TGTGCCAGTAGTGGAACACTGTTGCCTGAAGAGACCCAGTACTTC.

The V call is TRBV7-2, the J call TRBJ2-5; no clear D gene. The CDR3 has 13 residues. Trimming stripped 3 bases from V and 5 bases from J, with 10 bases between. Germline lookup yields CDR1 SGHTA and CDR2 FQGNSA. The CDR3 here is CASSLRLGETQYF. CDR3 in DNA: TGTGCCAGCAGCTTGCGTTTAGGCGAGACCCAGTACTTC. The full variable domain, its missing parts supplied by reference TRBV7-2 and TRBJ2-5, is GAGVSQSPSNKVTEKGKDVELRCDPISGHTALYWYRQSLGQGLEFLIYFQGNSAPDKSGLPSDRFSAERTGGSVSTLTIQRTQQEDSAVYLCASSLRLGETQYFGPGTRLLVL.

This clone was counted only a few times. The chain has TRBV30 and TRBJ1-3; 11 bases match TRBD1. From germline, CDR1 is GTSNPN and CDR2 SVGIG (reference sequence). The J segment lost 2 bases and the V segment lost 3 bases, leaving 3 bases of the junction unmatched. CDR3 length: 15 amino acids. CDR3 sequence: CAWRGQGAAGNTIYF. CDR3 nucleotides: TGTGCCTGGAGAGGACAGGGGGCGGCTGGAAACACCATATATTTT.

The chain has TRBV5-4 and TRBJ2-7; weak D call: TRBD2 (6 bases). V lost 0 bases, J lost 3 bases, and 13 bases lay in between. The CDR3 spans 15 residues. Germline-derived CDR1 and CDR2 are SGHNT and YYREEE (reference sequence). CDR3 sequence (DNA): TGTGCCAGCAGCTTGGTCGGGACTGGGAGCTACGAGCAGTACTTC. Translating gives CASSLVGTGSYEQYF.

This chain connects TRBV28 to TRBJ2-5, with no clear D. The CDR3 loop spans 10 amino acids. V lost 8 bases, J lost 4 bases, and 5 bases lay in between. CDR1 and CDR2 from the germline V gene are MDHEN and SYDVKM. The CDR3 region is CASSAETQYF. The CDR3 nucleotides read TGTGCCAGCTCGGCAGAGACCCAGTACTTC.

This sequence joins TRBV5-1 and TRBJ2-3, with 8 bases matching TRBD2. This CDR3 is built from 15 residues. Germline assignment: CDR1 SGHRS and CDR2 YFSETQ. The V segment lost 1 base and the J segment 2 bases; nucleotides outside the gene matches: 3. The CDR3 DNA follows: TGCGCCAGCAGCTTGATTAGCGGGGACACAGATACGCAGTATTTT. Translation gives CASSLISGDTDTQYF.

The chain couples TRBV2 to TRBJ1-1, with D tentatively TRBD1 (5 bases). The germline CDR1 and CDR2 sequences are SNHLY and FYNNEI. V shed 3 bases and J shed 0 bases, with 8 bases lying between them. The CDR3 sequence is 14 residues long. The CDR3 reads CASSEGPMNTEAFF. In DNA form, the CDR3 reads TGTGCCAGCAGTGAGGGGCCCATGAACACTGAAGCTTTCTTT.

This chain joins TRBV15 and TRBJ1-2, with 7 bases identical to TRBD1. V was clipped by 5 bases and J by 4 bases; unmatched bases: 4. Germline CDR1 LNHNV, CDR2 YYDKDF (reference sequence). The CDR3 consists of 13 residues. The CDR3 nucleotides are TGTGCCACCAGCCTAGGGGGCGGCTATGGCTACACCTTC. It yields the protein CATSLGGGYGYTF.

This clone was seen more than once but under ten times. This chain joins TRBV28 and TRBJ1-6; unclear D gene. The CDR3 is 14 residues long. CDR1 and CDR2 (germline): MDHEN, SYDVKM. V was cut by 7 bases and J by 8 bases, with 15 bases left in between. CDR3 amino acids: CASTTLEGYSPLHF. CDR3 bases: TGTGCCAGCACTACCCTTGAAGGATATTCACCCCTCCACTTT.

This clone was seen a single time. The genes are TRBV2 and TRBJ2-3, with TRBD1 matching 8 bases. Germline CDR1 reads SNHLY; CDR2 reads FYNNEI. After removal of 10 bases from V and 2 bases from J, the junction contained 14 bases not matched to a gene. The CDR3 length is 16 residues. CDR3 region: CAIEPEDREDTDTQYF. CDR3 in DNA: TGTGCCATCGAGCCCGAGGACAGGGAGGACACAGATACGCAGTATTTT.

This sequence joins TRBV30 and TRBJ1-1, with 7 bases fitting TRBD1. Per germline, CDR1 GTSNPN and CDR2 SVGIG (reference sequence). The V segment lost 3 bases and the J segment 7 bases; nucleotides outside the gene matches: 2. The CDR3 contains 11 residues. The CDR3 is CAWRRQGEAFF. The CDR3 nucleotides are TGTGCCTGGAGGAGACAGGGTGAAGCTTTCTTT.

J is TRBJ2-7 and V is TRBV5-1; the D gene is possibly TRBD2 (5 bases). The germline gives CDR1 SGHRS, CDR2 YFSETQ. Trimming cost V 0 bases and J 2 bases, with 12 bases left between them. This CDR3 has 15 residues. The CDR3 coding sequence is TGCGCCAGCAGCTTGGAGCTAGCTTCCGCCTACGAGCAGTACTTC. The encoded protein is CASSLELASAYEQYF.

This chain connects TRBV25-1 to TRBJ1-6; maybe TRBD1 (5 bases). V shed 1 base and J shed 8 bases, with 12 bases lying between them. The CDR3 loop spans 15 amino acids. Germline lookup yields CDR1 MGHDK and CDR2 SYGVNS. Written as DNA, the CDR3 is TGTGCCAGCAGTGAATCGCGGGGGGGTGATTCACCCCTCCACTTT. This encodes CASSESRGGDSPLHF.

This clone was picked up a small number of times. This chain uses TRBV5-1 with TRBJ2-1; TRBD1 might be the D (5 bases). The germline V gene encodes CDR1 SGHRS and CDR2 YFSETQ. V was cut by 1 base and J by 8 bases, with 16 bases left in between. The CDR3 runs 15 residues. For the CDR3, the DNA is TGCGCCAGCAGCTTGCAGGGCGGCCCTACCGATGAGCAGTTCTTC. Translation: CASSLQGGPTDEQFF.

The rearrangement uses TRBV29-1 and TRBJ1-2; 12 bases are a match to TRBD1. CDR1 and CDR2 from the germline V gene are SQVTM and ANQGSEA. The CDR3 has 15 amino acids. Losses at the gene ends were 6 bases for V and 3 bases for J; bases not matched to a gene: 8. In DNA form, the CDR3 reads TGCAGCGTAAACCGGGACAGGGGGCAGTACTATGGCTACACCTTC. Its translation is CSVNRDRGQYYGYTF.

Comment on this clone: The sample holds other DNA sequences that translate to the same CDR3. The V call is TRBV18, the J call TRBJ2-5; no definite D call. Trimming stripped 0 bases from V and 2 bases from J, with 7 bases between. Germline CDR1 and CDR2: KGHSH and LQKENI. The CDR3 consists of 14 residues. CDR3 protein: CASSPPSLQETQYF. The CDR3 DNA reads as TGTGCCAGCTCACCACCGTCTCTGCAAGAGACCCAGTACTTC.

The chain joins TRBV7-9 to TRBJ2-5; no firm D call. The CDR3 has 13 amino acids. CDR1 and CDR2 (germline): SEHNR, FQNEAQ (reference sequence). With 4 bases removed from V and 5 bases from J, the gap between germline ends came to 11 bases. DNA for the CDR3: TGTGCCAGCAGCTACCATGGGTCGGAGACCCAGTACTTC. It is translated as CASSYHGSETQYF.

The chain joins TRBV15 to TRBJ1-1, with no clear D. CDR3 length equals 13 residues. CDR1 is LNHNV, CDR2 YYDKDF, per germline (reference sequence). The V and J ends lost 0 bases and 8 bases respectively, with 10 bases between them. The CDR3 coding sequence is TGTGCCACCAGCAGAGATTTTGCAGACGAAGCTTTCTTT. Translating gives CATSRDFADEAFF.

This clone was detected only a few times. The chain is built from TRBV7-2 and TRBJ2-6, with no clear D. The V and J ends lost 7 bases and 0 bases respectively, with 16 bases between them. The CDR3 is 17 amino acids. Germline CDR1 is SGHTA and CDR2 is FQGNSA. In DNA, the CDR3 is TGTGCCAGCACCGTAGCTTCGACGGGCTCTGGGGCCAACGTCCTGACTTTC. It translates to CASTVASTGSGANVLTF.

The V and J genes are TRBV30 and TRBJ2-5; weak D call: TRBD1 (5 bases). The CDR3 sequence is 13 residues long. The V gene lost 0 bases and the J gene lost 4 bases, with 9 bases spanning the gap. Germline CDR1 reads GTSNPN; CDR2 reads SVGIG (reference sequence). Written as DNA, the CDR3 is TGTGCCTGGAGTGTAAGGGGTCTAGAGACCCAGTACTTC. Its translation: CAWSVRGLETQYF.

The chain carries TRBV29-1 and TRBJ1-1, with 9 bases aligning to TRBD1. V was pared by 5 bases and J by 5 bases, with 3 bases of the junction left unmatched. The CDR3 contains 12 residues. From germline, CDR1 is SQVTM and CDR2 ANQGSEA. CDR3 in DNA: TGCAGCGTTAAGACAGGGGGGACTGAAGCTTTCTTT. Translation gives CSVKTGGTEAFF.

This clone came up a few times. The CDR3 loop is CASSLVAGGVTDTQYF. The CDR3 DNA is TGTGCCAGCAGCCTCGTAGCGGGGGGTGTTACAGATACGCAGTATTTT. The chain employs TRBV7-2 and TRBJ2-3; TRBD2 agrees at 10 bases. The germline CDR1 and CDR2 sequences are SGHTA and FQGNSA. The CDR3 is 16 residues long. The J segment lost 3 bases and the V segment lost 5 bases, leaving 8 bases of the junction unmatched. The full variable domain, in which reference TRBV7-2 and TRBJ2-3 provide the parts outside the CDR3, is GAGVSQSPSNKVTEKGKDVELRCDPISGHTALYWYRQSLGQGLEFLIYFQGNSAPDKSGLPSDRFSAERTGGSVSTLTIQRTQQEDSAVYLCASSLVAGGVTDTQYFGPGTRLTVL.

The rearrangement links TRBV7-3 to TRBJ1-2; 8 bases match TRBD1. The CDR3 loop spans 13 amino acids. Looked up from germline, CDR1 is SGHTA and CDR2 is FQGTGA. Losses at the gene ends were 5 bases for V and 3 bases for J; bases not matched to a gene: 2. CDR3: CASSPGGDYGYTF. The DNA of the CDR3 is TGTGCCAGCAGCCCAGGGGGCGACTATGGCTACACCTTC.